A selection of T cell receptor beta chains follows, all from one sample in a study of high-grade serous ovarian cancer treatment subgroups. Here immunoSEQ multiplex PCR was the method, and the copy in TCRdb shows in-frame clones only, minus some. This sample yields roughly 8,000 clones, of which about 72% are seen a single time; around 6% belongs to the top ten. The sequencing input was tumor tissue. These receptors came from a human donor with high-grade serous ovarian cancer. CDR3s include the opening cysteine and the closing phenylalanine or tryptophan. A D gene is named only where the DNA matches it firmly. Clone sizes are given selectively: once, few, many, or a class where the clone is expanded.

.	.	TRBV9	TRBJ1-2	TGTGCCAGCAGCGAATCGACAGGAAACTATGGCTACACCTTC	CASSESTGNYGYTF
.	TRBD1	TRBV9	TRBJ1-2	TGTGCCAGCACCCCGGGACAGGGGAACTATGGCTACACCTTC	CASTPGQGNYGYTF
.	TRBD2	TRBV5-1	TRBJ2-3	TGCGCCAGCAGTTTAAGCGGGAAGGGCACAGATACGCAGTATTTT	CASSLSGKGTDTQYF
.	.	TRBV6-5	TRBJ2-7	TGTGCCAGCAGTTACTCGAAGGGGTATGGGTACGAGCAGTACTTC	CASSYSKGYGYEQYF
.	.	TRBV6-6	TRBJ1-1	TGTGCCAGCAGTTACGCAGGGCACACTGAAGCTTTCTTT	CASSYAGHTEAFF
.	.	TRBV6-5	TRBJ2-5	TGTGCCAGCAGGGGAGAGACCCAGTACTTC	CASRGETQYF
.	TRBD2	TRBV11-2	TRBJ2-1	TGTGCCAGCAGCCAGGGACTAGCTACTGAGCAGTTCTTC	CASSQGLATEQFF
.	.	TRBV6-5	TRBJ2-3	TGTGCCAGCAGTTACTCGAGGGAAGTGTGGACAGATACGCAGTATTTT	CASSYSREVWTDTQYF
medium-sized	.	TRBV19	TRBJ2-7	TGTGCCAGTAGCCGGGACCTCAACCCCTACGAGCAGTACTTC	CASSRDLNPYEQYF
.	TRBD1	TRBV5-1	TRBJ2-3	TGCGCCACCGCACCGGGACAGAACACAGATACGCAGTATTTT	CATAPGQNTDTQYF
once	TRBD1	TRBV5-6	TRBJ1-6	TGTGCCAGCAGCTTGGGACAGGGGGCTGGTCGGAATTCACCCCTCCACTTT	CASSLGQGAGRNSPLHF
few	.	TRBV7-2	TRBJ1-1	TGTGCCAGCAGCTTAAGGCGGGGGAGTAACACTGAAGCTTTCTTT	CASSLRRGSNTEAFF
.	.	TRBV12-5	TRBJ2-3	TGTGCTAGTGGTTTGTCGCAGGGGTCTAGCACAGATACGCAGTATTTT	CASGLSQGSSTDTQYF
.	.	TRBV30	TRBJ1-1	TGTGCCTGGAGTCGTCGACAGGACACTGAAGCTTTCTTT	CAWSRRQDTEAFF
.	.	TRBV19	TRBJ1-1	TGTGCCAGTAGTATACCTTCGGGGCAGGGGTCCACTGAAGCTTTCTTT	CASSIPSGQGSTEAFF
once	.	TRBV6-4	TRBJ1-1	TGTGCCAGCAGCTTAGACACGAACACTGAAGCTTTCTTT	CASSLDTNTEAFF
.	TRBD1	TRBV7-2	TRBJ2-7	TGTGCCAGCAGCCTATGGACAGGGGACTACGAGCAGTACTTC	CASSLWTGDYEQYF
.	.	TRBV25-1	TRBJ2-7	TGTGCCAGCAGGTACTCCTACGAGCAGTACTTC	CASRYSYEQYF
.	.	TRBV7-3	TRBJ1-1	TGTGCCAGCAGCTTAGTCGGGGGGCGAACTGAAGCTTTCTTT	CASSLVGGRTEAFF